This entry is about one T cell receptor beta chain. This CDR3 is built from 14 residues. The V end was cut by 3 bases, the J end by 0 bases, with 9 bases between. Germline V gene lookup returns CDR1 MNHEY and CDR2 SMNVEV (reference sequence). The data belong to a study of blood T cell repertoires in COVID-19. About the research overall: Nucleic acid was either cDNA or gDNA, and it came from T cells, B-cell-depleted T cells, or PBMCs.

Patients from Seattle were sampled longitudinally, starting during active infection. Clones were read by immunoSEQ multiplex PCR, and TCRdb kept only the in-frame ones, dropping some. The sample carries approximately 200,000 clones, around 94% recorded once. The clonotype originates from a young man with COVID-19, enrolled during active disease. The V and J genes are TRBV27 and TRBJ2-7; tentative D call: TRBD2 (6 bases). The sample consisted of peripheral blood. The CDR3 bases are TGTGCCAGCAGTTTTGCGGGAAACTCCTACGAGCAGTACTTC. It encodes CASSFAGNSYEQYF.